The source of this TCR beta chain is a study of cytomegalovirus exposure and HLA in healthy donors. The assay was immunoSEQ multiplex PCR, and TCRdb's table has in-frame clones only and misses some. Among about 130,000 clones, about 88% were seen once, and the ten largest hold 0.95% to 1.5%. CDR1 MGHRA and CDR2 YSYEKL come from the germline V gene. CDR3 size: 15 residues. The J segment lost 5 bases and the V segment lost 1 base, leaving 7 bases of the junction unmatched. The source is a young woman in good health and CMV-seronegative. Sequencing was carried out using PBMCs. V gene TRBV4-1 combines with J gene TRBJ1-2; 7 bases are a match to TRBD1. The chain's CDR3 is CASSQGAGQAYGYTF. The CDR3 DNA reads as TGCGCCAGCAGCCAAGGGGCCGGACAGGCGTATGGCTACACCTTC.